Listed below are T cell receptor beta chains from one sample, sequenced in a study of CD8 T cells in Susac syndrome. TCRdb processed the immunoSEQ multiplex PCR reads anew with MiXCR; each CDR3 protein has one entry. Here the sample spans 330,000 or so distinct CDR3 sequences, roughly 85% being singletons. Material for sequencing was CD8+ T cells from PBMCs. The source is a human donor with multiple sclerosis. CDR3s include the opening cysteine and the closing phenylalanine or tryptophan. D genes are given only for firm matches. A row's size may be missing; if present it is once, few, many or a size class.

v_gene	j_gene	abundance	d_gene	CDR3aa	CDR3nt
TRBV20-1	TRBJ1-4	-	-	CSAPRGAGRNEKLFF	TGCAGTGCGCCCCGCGGGGCAGGTCGTAATGAAAAACTGTTTTTT
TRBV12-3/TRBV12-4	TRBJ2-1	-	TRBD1	CASRLGQYNEQFF	TGTGCCAGCAGATTGGGACAGTACAATGAGCAGTTCTTC
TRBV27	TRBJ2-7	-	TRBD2	CASSLSGSYSEQYF	TGTGCCAGCAGTCTTAGCGGGAGTTACTCCGAGCAGTACTTC
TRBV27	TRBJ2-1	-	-	CASSFPERRTGEQFF	TGTGCCAGCAGTTTCCCGGAAAGGCGCACCGGTGAGCAGTTCTTC
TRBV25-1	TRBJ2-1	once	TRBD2	CASSGRLAGGNEQFF	TGTGCCAGCAGTGGACGACTAGCGGGGGGCAATGAGCAGTTCTTC
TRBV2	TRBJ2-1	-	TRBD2	CASIVHALAGATYNEQFF	TGTGCCAGCATTGTGCATGCACTAGCGGGGGCCACCTACAATGAGCAGTTCTTC
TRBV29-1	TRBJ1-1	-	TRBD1	CSVEASQGAVGAEAFF	TGCAGCGTTGAAGCGTCCCAGGGGGCGGTGGGTGCTGAAGCTTTCTTT
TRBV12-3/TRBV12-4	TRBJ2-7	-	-	CASGATYEQYF	TGTGCCAGCGGGGCCACCTACGAGCAGTACTTC
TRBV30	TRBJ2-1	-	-	CAWSAVSSGAEQFF	TGTGCCTGGAGTGCCGTTTCCTCGGGGGCTGAGCAGTTCTTC
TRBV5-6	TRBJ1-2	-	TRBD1	CASSLGQAQTF	TGTGCCAGCAGTTTGGGACAGGCTCAGACCTTC
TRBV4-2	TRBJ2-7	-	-	CASSQGTGRNYEQYF	TGTGCCAGCAGCCAGGGGACCGGGAGAAACTACGAGCAGTACTTC
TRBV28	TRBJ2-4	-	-	CASSSPSGLIPTQYF	TGTGCCAGCAGTTCCCCCAGCGGACTGATCCCAACTCAGTACTTC
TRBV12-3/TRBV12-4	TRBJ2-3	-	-	CASQQDVSDQYF	TGTGCCTCACAGCAGGACGTCAGTGATCAGTATTTT
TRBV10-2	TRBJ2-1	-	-	CATLASDATYNEQFF	TGCGCCACCTTAGCTAGCGACGCGACATACAATGAGCAGTTCTTC
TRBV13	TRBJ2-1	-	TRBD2	CASSTAGTSGRVEQFF	TGTGCCAGCAGCACGGCCGGGACTAGCGGGAGGGTCGAGCAGTTCTTC
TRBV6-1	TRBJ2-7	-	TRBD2	CASNWASGRYEQYF	TGTGCCAGCAACTGGGCTAGCGGTCGTTACGAGCAGTACTTC